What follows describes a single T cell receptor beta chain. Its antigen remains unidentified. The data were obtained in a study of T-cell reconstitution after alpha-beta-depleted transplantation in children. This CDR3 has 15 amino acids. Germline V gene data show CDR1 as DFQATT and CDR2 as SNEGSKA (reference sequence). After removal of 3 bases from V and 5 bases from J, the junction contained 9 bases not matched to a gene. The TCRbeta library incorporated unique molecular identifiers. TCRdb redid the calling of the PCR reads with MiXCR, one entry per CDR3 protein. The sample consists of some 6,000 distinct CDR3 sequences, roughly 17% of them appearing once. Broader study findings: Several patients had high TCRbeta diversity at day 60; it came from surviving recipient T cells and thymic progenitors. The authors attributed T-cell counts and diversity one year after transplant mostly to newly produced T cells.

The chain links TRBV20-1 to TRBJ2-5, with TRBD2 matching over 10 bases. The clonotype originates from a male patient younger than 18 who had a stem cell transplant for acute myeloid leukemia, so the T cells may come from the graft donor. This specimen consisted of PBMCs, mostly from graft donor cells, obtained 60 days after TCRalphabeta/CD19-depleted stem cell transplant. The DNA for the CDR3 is TGCAGTGCTAGTTCCCTAGCGGGAGTACGGGAGACCCAGTACTTC. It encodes CSASSLAGVRETQYF.